The 11 T cell receptor beta chains given below trace back to one sample, sequenced in a study of CD4+ T cells in melanoma. Generated by immunoSEQ multiplex PCR, the TCRdb table keeps only in-frame clones and is missing some. The sample lists about 11,000 clones, roughly two thirds occurring once. The sequencing sample was made of cells from a culture (not recorded whether cultured in vitro). Receptors originate from a human donor with melanoma.

This clone was seen a single time. This chain links TRBV30 with TRBJ2-1; 14 nucleotides match TRBD2. The trim removed 3 bases at V and 16 bases at J, leaving 11 bases unmatched. The CDR3 runs to 14 residues. Germline V CDR1 and CDR2: GTSNPN, SVGIG (reference sequence). The CDR3 loop reads CAWRVTSGGGLVFF. The CDR3 region has the DNA TGTGCCTGGAGGGTGACTAGCGGGGGGGGATTGGTTTTCTTC.

V gene TRBV5-1 combines with J gene TRBJ1-1, with D possibly TRBD1 on 6 matching bases. There are 14 residues in the CDR3. Trimming took 4 bases from V and 1 from J, leaving 11 bases between them. Germline loops: CDR1 SGHRS, CDR2 YFSETQ. The CDR3 nucleotides are TGCGCCAGCAGCAACAACAGGGCGAACACTGAAGCTTTCTTT. This translates into CASSNNRANTEAFF. The full variable domain, completed using reference TRBV5-1 and TRBJ1-1, is KAGVTQTPRYLIKTRGQQVTLSCSPISGHRSVSWYQQTPGQGLQFLFEYFSETQRNKGNFPGRFSGRQFSNSRSEMNVSTLELGDSALYLCASSNNRANTEAFFGQGTRLTVV.

The genes are TRBV18 and TRBJ2-7; D is possibly TRBD1 or TRBD2 (5 bases each). Trimming took 1 base from V and 3 from J, leaving 19 bases between them. CDR1 is KGHSH and CDR2 is LQKENI in the germline V gene. The CDR3 spans 17 residues. The DNA for the CDR3 is TGTGCCAGCTCACCACTTGGTCCGGGACGGCGCGACTACGAGCAGTACTTC. As protein: CASSPLGPGRRDYEQYF. Full variable domain (outside the CDR3, taken from reference TRBV18 and TRBJ2-7): NAGVMQNPRHLVRRRGQEARLRCSPMKGHSHVYWYRQLPEEGLKFMVYLQKENIIDESGMPKERFSAEFPKEGPSILRIQQVVRGDSAAYFCASSPLGPGRRDYEQYFGPGTRLTVT.

The chain recombines TRBV7-6 with TRBJ2-2, with D hard to call. CDR3 length: 16 residues. The V gene lost 7 bases and the J gene lost 3 bases, with 18 bases spanning the gap. The V gene's germline CDR1 is SGHVS and CDR2 FNYEAQ. This chain's CDR3 is CASTGGIEGDTGELFF. The CDR3, as DNA: TGTGCCAGCACCGGTGGAATCGAAGGCGACACCGGGGAGCTGTTTTTT.

The rearrangement joins TRBV11-2 to TRBJ2-1; either TRBD1 or TRBD2 may supply D (5 bases each). The CDR3 has 15 residues. Trimming removed 5 bases at V and 6 bases at J, with 17 bases between. CDR1 and CDR2 from the germline V gene are SGHAT and FQNNGV. CDR3 protein: CASSPGASSLNEQFF. CDR3 nucleotides: TGTGCCAGCAGCCCCGGGGCTTCTTCCCTCAATGAGCAGTTCTTC. Full variable domain (missing parts from reference TRBV11-2 and TRBJ2-1): EAGVAQSPRYKIIEKRQSVAFWCNPISGHATLYWYQQILGQGPKLLIQFQNNGVVDDSQLPKDRFSAERLKGVDSTLKIQPAKLEDSAVYLCASSPGASSLNEQFFGPGTRLTVL.

This sequence joins TRBV19 and TRBJ1-3; D not resolved. Germline V gene data show CDR1 as LNHDA and CDR2 as SQIVND (reference sequence). Trimming removed 8 bases at V and 0 bases at J, with 8 bases between. The CDR3 is made up of 13 amino acids. CDR3 DNA: TGTGCCAGTGGCCGGTACTCTGGAAACACCATATATTTT. It specifies CASGRYSGNTIYF.

This rearrangement joins TRBV25-1 to TRBJ1-4; 7 nucleotides line up with TRBD1. CDR3 length equals 18 residues. Per the germline V gene, CDR1 is MGHDK and CDR2 is SYGVNS. V shed 0 bases, J shed 1 base, and the junction held 8 bases outside the gene matches. The CDR3 coding sequence is TGTGCCAGCAGTGAATATGGCAACCGACAGGGAACTAATGAAAAACTGTTTTTT. Translating gives CASSEYGNRQGTNEKLFF.

In its sample, this clone was seen once. The chain couples TRBV5-1 to TRBJ1-2; a weak D match, TRBD1 (6 bases). Trimming cost V 4 bases and J 0 bases, with 10 bases left between them. CDR1 is SGHRS and CDR2 is YFSETQ in the germline V gene. The CDR3 is 14 amino acids. In nucleotides, the CDR3 is TGCGCCAGCAGCATTGGACAGACTAACTATGGCTACACCTTC. It specifies CASSIGQTNYGYTF. Filled out from reference TRBV5-1 and TRBJ1-2, the complete variable domain reads KAGVTQTPRYLIKTRGQQVTLSCSPISGHRSVSWYQQTPGQGLQFLFEYFSETQRNKGNFPGRFSGRQFSNSRSEMNVSTLELGDSALYLCASSIGQTNYGYTFGSGTRLTVV.

Remarks on this clone: The same CDR3 also results from other DNA sequences found in this sample. The rearrangement joins TRBV6-6 to TRBJ1-5; no firm D call. Germline V gene data show CDR1 as MNHNY and CDR2 as SVGAGI (reference sequence). Trimming cost V 5 bases and J 6 bases, with 20 bases left between them. The CDR3 covers 16 residues. In DNA form, the CDR3 reads TGTGCCAGCAGTCCGCGGCGAAGGGAGGTGGGTCAGCCCCAGCATTTT. Its protein product is CASSPRRREVGQPQHF.

The rearrangement links TRBV7-9 to TRBJ2-1, with D maybe TRBD2 (6 bases). Germline lookup yields CDR1 SEHNR and CDR2 FQNEAQ (reference sequence). The CDR3 has 14 residues. The V end was cut by 8 bases, the J end by 6 bases, with 17 bases between. CDR3: CASPGLNGGNEQFF. For the CDR3, the DNA is TGTGCCAGCCCGGGGCTGAACGGGGGCAATGAGCAGTTCTTC.

This sequence joins TRBV5-1 and TRBJ1-1, with 10 bases aligning to TRBD1. With 5 bases clipped from V and 6 bases from J, the junction kept 4 bases outside the gene matches. The germline CDR1 and CDR2 sequences are SGHRS and YFSETQ. The CDR3 contains 13 residues. The CDR3 DNA sequence: TGCGCCAGCAGAGGGACAGGGGTTCCTGAAGCTTTCTTT. This gives the protein CASRGTGVPEAFF.